Included here is one T cell receptor (beta chain) sequence, with context. J gave up 6 bases and V 4 bases, and 7 bases lay outside the gene matches. CDR1 is SEHNR, CDR2 FQNEAQ, per germline (reference sequence). The length of the CDR3 is 14 residues. The sample belongs to a study of T cell changes during pregnancy in multiple sclerosis. Using immunoSEQ multiplex PCR, the repertoire was profiled, and TCRdb retains in-frame clones only, with some absent. The table includes about 31,000 clones, roughly 90% detected once. Sequencing was performed on CD8+ T cells from peripheral blood mononuclear cells, taken before pregnancy. This sequence was found in a female donor with multiple sclerosis, enrolled in a pregnancy study. The rearrangement links TRBV7-9 to TRBJ1-1, with 8 bases matching TRBD1. The CDR3 loop reads CASSSRTGRPEAFF. DNA for the CDR3: TGTGCCAGCAGCTCGCGGACAGGGCGCCCTGAAGCTTTCTTT.